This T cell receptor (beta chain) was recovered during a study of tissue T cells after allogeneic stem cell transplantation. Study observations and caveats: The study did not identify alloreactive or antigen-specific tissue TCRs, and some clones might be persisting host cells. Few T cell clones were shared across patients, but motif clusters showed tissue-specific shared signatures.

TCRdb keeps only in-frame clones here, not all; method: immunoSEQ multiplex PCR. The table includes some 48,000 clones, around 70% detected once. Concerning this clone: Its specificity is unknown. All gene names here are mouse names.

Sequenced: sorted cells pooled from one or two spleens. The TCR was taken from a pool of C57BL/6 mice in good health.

The CDR3 bases that were read are TGTGCCAGCAGCTACAAAAGTCAAAACACCTTGTAC. Translation: CASSYKSQNTLY. The CDR3 in its entirety is CASSYKSQNTLYF. V usage is TRBV3 and J usage is TRBJ2-4; D uncertain. The read ends 1 residue shy of where the CDR3 ends; the end is completed using the germline J gene. The CDR3 runs to 13 residues. Germline V gene data show CDR1 as SNHLY and CDR2 as FYNGKV (reference sequence). V was clipped by 4 bases and J by 0 bases, with 5 bases between them.